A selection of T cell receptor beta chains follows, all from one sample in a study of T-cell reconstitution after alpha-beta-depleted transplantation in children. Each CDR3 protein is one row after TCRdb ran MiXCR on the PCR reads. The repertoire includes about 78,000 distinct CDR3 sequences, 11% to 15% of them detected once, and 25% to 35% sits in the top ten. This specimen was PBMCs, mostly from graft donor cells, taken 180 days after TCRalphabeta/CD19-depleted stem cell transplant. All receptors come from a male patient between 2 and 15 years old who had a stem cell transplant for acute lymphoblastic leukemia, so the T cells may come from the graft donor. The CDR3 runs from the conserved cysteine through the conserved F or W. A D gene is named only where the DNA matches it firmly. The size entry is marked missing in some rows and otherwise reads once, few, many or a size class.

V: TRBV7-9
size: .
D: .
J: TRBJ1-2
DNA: TGTGCCAGCAGCTTAAAGAAGTCCCCGTGGGGCCCCTATGGCTACACCTTC
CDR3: CASSLKKSPWGPYGYTF

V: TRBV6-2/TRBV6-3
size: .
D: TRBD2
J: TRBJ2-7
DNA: TGTGCCAGCAGATTCTCGGGACTAGCGGGGATCTACGAGCAGTACTTC
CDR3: CASRFSGLAGIYEQYF

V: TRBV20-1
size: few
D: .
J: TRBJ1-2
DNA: TGCAGTGCTAGTCGCTCCTCCTATGGCTACACCTTC
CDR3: CSASRSSYGYTF

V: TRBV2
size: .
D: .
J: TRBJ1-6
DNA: TGTGCCAGCAGTGAAACGGCAGGGAAAGGATCACCCCTCCACTTT
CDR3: CASSETAGKGSPLHF

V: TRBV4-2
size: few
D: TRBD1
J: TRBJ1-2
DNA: TGTGCCAGCAGCCAAGAAGAATGGACAGGGGATGGCTACACCTTC
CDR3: CASSQEEWTGDGYTF

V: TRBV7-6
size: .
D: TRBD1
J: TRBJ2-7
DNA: TGTGCCAGCAGCCTTTCGGACAGGGGAGGGGTCGAGCAGTACTTC
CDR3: CASSLSDRGGVEQYF

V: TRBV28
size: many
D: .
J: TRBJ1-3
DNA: TGTGCCAGCCAGGGACGACGGTTAAACACCATATATTTT
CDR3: CASQGRRLNTIYF

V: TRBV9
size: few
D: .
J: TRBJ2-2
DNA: TGTGCCAGCAGCGTAGAAGGAGGTTACGACACCGGGGAGCTGTTTTTT
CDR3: CASSVEGGYDTGELFF

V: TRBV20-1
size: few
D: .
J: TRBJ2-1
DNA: TGCAGTGCTAGAGGGGTGTCTCTGATACCTGAGCAGTTCTTC
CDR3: CSARGVSLIPEQFF

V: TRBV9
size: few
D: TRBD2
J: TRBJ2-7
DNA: TGTGCCAGCAGTTTTGAGCGGGGGGGCCAGGCCGAGCAGTACTTC
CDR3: CASSFERGGQAEQYF

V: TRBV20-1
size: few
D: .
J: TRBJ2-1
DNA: TGCAGTGCTAGAGGCTCTCCTGATTTCGAGTTCTTC
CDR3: CSARGSPDFEFF

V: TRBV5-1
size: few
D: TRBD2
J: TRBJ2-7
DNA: TGCGCCAGCAGCCCTGGACTAGCGGGAGGCCGCTCCTACGAGCAGTACTTC
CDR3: CASSPGLAGGRSYEQYF

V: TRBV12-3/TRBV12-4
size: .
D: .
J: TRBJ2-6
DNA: TGTGCCAGCAGCTCTTCCCTCGTCCTGACTTTC
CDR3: CASSSSLVLTF

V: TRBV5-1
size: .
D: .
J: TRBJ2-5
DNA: TGCGCCAGCAGCATCCGGGAGACCCAGTACTTC
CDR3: CASSIRETQYF

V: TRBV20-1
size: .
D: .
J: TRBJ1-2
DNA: TGCAGTTTAATTACAGGGCTTTATGGCTACGCCTTC
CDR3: CSLITGLYGYAF

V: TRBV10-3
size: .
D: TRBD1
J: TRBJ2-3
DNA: TGTGCCATCAGAAGGACAGGGAGCAAGGGTACGCAGTATTTT
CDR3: CAIRRTGSKGTQYF

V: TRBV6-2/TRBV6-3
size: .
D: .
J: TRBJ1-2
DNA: TGTGCCAGCAGTTACTGGGGAGCCTATGGCTACACCTTC
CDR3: CASSYWGAYGYTF

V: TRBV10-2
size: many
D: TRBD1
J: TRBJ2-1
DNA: TGCGCCAGCAGTGCCCAAAGGACAGGGGGCAATGAGCAGTTCTTC
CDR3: CASSAQRTGGNEQFF

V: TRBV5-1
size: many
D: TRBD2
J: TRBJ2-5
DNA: TGCGCCAGCAGCCTGGAGGCTAGCGGGAGAGAGACCCAGTACTTC
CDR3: CASSLEASGRETQYF

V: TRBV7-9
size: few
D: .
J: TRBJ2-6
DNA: TGTGCCAGCAGCCGTTCTGGGGCCAACGTCCTGACTTTC
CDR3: CASSRSGANVLTF

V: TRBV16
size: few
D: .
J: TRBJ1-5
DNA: TGTGCCAGCAGACGTTCCCATCAGCCCCAGCATTTT
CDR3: CASRRSHQPQHF

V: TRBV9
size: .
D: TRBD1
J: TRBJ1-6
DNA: TGTGCCAGCAGCGTAACGGGACAGGGGAGTGTGTCACCCCTCCACTTT
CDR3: CASSVTGQGSVSPLHF

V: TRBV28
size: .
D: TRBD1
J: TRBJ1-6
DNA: TGTGCCAGCATCTCCGGACAGGGGCACTACCTCGAGAATTCACCCCTCCACTTT
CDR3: CASISGQGHYLENSPLHF

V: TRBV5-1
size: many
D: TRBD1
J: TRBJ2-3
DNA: TGCGCCAGCAGAACAGGGGGATTAGATACGCAGTATTTT
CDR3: CASRTGGLDTQYF

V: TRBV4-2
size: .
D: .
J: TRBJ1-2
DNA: TGTGCCAGCAAGTTAGGGGTGGACTATGGCTACACCTTC
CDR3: CASKLGVDYGYTF

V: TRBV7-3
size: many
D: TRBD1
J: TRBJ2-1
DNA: TGTGCCAGCAGCTTTCGGACAGGGGTGTACAATGAGCAGTTCTTC
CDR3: CASSFRTGVYNEQFF

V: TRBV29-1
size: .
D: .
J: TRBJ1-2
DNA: TGCAGCGTTGAGGGGGTCGGCGGGGGTTTTATCGGCTACACCTTC
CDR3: CSVEGVGGGFIGYTF

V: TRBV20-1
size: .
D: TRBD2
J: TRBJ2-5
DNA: TGCAGTGCTTGGACTAGCGGGAGTGTCATAGGAGAGACCCAGTACTTC
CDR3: CSAWTSGSVIGETQYF

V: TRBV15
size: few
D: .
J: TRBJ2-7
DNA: TGTGCCACCAGCAGGAGAGGGGCCCTCTCCTACGAGCAGTACTTC
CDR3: CATSRRGALSYEQYF

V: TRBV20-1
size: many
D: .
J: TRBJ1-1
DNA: TGCAGTGCTAGAAGCACAGCGAACACTGAAGCTTTCTTT
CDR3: CSARSTANTEAFF

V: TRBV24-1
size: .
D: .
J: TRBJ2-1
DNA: TGTGCCACCAGTGGGACTGACGACTACAATGAGCAGTTCTTC
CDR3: CATSGTDDYNEQFF

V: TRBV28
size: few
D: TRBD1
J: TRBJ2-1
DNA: TGTGCCAGCAGTTTCGGGACAGGGGGCGTCGGGCAGTTCTTC
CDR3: CASSFGTGGVGQFF

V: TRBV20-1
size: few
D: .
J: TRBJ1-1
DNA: TGCAGTGCTAGAGTCCCTCTTAACAGGGCCGTCACTGAAGCTTTCTTT
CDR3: CSARVPLNRAVTEAFF

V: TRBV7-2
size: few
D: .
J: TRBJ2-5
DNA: TGTGCCAGCAGTTTGGGGGTGGTAGAGACCCAGTACTTC
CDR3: CASSLGVVETQYF

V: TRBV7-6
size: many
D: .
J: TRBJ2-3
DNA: TGTGCCAGCAGCTTGAATGCGGGATGGGCAGATACGCAGTATTTT
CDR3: CASSLNAGWADTQYF

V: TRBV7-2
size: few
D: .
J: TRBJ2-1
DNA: TGTGCCAGCAGCTTAGAAGGACGCGGGCAGTTCTTC
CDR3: CASSLEGRGQFF

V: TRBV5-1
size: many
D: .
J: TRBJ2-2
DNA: TGCGCCAGCAGCTTGATCGTCACCGGGGAGCTGTTTTTT
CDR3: CASSLIVTGELFF

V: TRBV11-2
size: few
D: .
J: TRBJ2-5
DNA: TGTGCCAGCAGCTTACTTGGGACGGGACCGACAGGGAGGAAGACCCAGTACTTC
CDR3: CASSLLGTGPTGRKTQYF

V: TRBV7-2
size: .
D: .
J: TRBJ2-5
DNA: TGTGCCAGCAGCTTAGACTGGGAAGGCGGGACCCAGTACTTC
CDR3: CASSLDWEGGTQYF

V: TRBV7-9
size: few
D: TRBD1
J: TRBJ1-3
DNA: TGTGCCAGCAGCCGGCGGACAGGCACCTCTGGAAACACCATATATTTT
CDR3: CASSRRTGTSGNTIYF

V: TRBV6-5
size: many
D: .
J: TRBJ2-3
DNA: TGTGCCAGCAGTTACTCAGATCACTCGCAAGATACGCAGTATTTT
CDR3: CASSYSDHSQDTQYF

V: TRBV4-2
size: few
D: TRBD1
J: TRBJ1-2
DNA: TGTGCCAGCAGCCATATCGACAGGGCGCATGGCTACACCTTC
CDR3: CASSHIDRAHGYTF

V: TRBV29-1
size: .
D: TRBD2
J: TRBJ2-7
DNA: TGCAGCGTTGCCGGACTAGCGGGAGATGAGCAGTACTTC
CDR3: CSVAGLAGDEQYF

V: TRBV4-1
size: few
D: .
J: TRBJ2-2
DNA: TGCGCCAGCAGCCAAGTTATTTGGGGGGCCGGATCCGGGGAGCTGTTTTTT
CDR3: CASSQVIWGAGSGELFF

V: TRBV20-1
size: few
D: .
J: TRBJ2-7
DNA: TGCAGTGCTAGAGAAAGGGGGGGATACGAGCAGTACTTC
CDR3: CSARERGGYEQYF

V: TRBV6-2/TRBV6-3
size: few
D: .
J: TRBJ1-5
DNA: TGTGCCAGCAGGGACCGACAGTGGGGGGAGGGATTTCTGCCCCAGCATTTT
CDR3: CASRDRQWGEGFLPQHF

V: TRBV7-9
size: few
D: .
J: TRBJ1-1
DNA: TGTGCCAGCAGCCCTGCCGGGGGCTGGGGAGCTTTCTTT
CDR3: CASSPAGGWGAFF

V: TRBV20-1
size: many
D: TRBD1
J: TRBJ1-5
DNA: TGCAGTGCTAAAGTGCTAGGTACAGGGGGGGTGTATAGCAATCAGCCCCAGCATTTT
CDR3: CSAKVLGTGGVYSNQPQHF

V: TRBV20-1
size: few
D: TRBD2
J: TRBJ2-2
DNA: TGCAGTGCTAGGGGACTAGCTTTCGGGGAGCTGTTTTTT
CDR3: CSARGLAFGELFF

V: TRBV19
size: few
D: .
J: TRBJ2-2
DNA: TGTGCCAGTAGTTCAGGGATCACCGGGGAGCTGTTTTTT
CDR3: CASSSGITGELFF

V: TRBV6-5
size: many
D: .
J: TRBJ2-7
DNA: TGTGCCAGCAGTTACTCCGACAGAACCTACGAGCAGTACTTC
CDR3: CASSYSDRTYEQYF

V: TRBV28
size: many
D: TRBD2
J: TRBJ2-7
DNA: TGTGCCAGCAGACCGGGACTAGCGGGCTACGAGCAGTACTTC
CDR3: CASRPGLAGYEQYF

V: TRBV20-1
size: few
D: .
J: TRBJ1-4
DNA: TGCAGTGCTAGTCGCAGGGGAGGAACTAATGAAAAACTGTTTTTT
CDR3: CSASRRGGTNEKLFF

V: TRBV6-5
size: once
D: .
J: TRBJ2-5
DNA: TGTGCCAGCAGTTACGGGGGTGCGGGCGAGACCCAGTACTTC
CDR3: CASSYGGAGETQYF

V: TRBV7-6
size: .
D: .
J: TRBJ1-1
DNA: TGTGCCAGCAGCTTAAAAGGACAGAATGAAGCTTTCTTT
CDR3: CASSLKGQNEAFF

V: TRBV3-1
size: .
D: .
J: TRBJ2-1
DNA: TGTGCCAGCAGCCAAGAAGGGTGGAGGGGGAATGAGCAGTTCTTC
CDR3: CASSQEGWRGNEQFF

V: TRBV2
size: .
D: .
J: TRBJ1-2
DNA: TGTGCCAGCTTCGGGCTAGGGAACTATGGCTACACCTTC
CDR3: CASFGLGNYGYTF

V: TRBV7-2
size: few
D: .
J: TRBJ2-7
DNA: TGTGCCAGCAGCTCTAACCCCTACGAGCAGTACTTC
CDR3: CASSSNPYEQYF

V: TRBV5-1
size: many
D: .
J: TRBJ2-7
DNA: TGCGCCAGCAGCTTGTCCGGGACCACTCTTTACGAGCAGTACTTC
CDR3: CASSLSGTTLYEQYF

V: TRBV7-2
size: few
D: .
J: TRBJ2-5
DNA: TGTGCCAGCAGCACCGGGACCGTCCCAAGAGAGGCCCAGTACTTC
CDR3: CASSTGTVPREAQYF